The rows below give T cell receptor beta chains drawn from one sample of a study of cytomegalovirus exposure and HLA in healthy donors. Data came from immunoSEQ multiplex PCR; TCRdb stores just in-frame clones and leaves some out. Among fewer than 200,000 clones listed, roughly 80% were seen once. Input material: PBMCs. Receptor source: a young woman in good health and CMV-seronegative. The CDR3 runs from the conserved cysteine through the conserved F or W. A D gene is named only where the DNA matches it firmly. For some rows the clone size is stated as once, few or many, or as a class when expanded; others skip it.

j_gene: TRBJ2-1
v_gene: TRBV9
abundance: .
d_gene: TRBD2
CDR3aa: CASSLAGGNFNEQFF
CDR3nt: TGTGCCAGCAGCCTAGCGGGAGGGAACTTCAATGAGCAGTTCTTC

j_gene: TRBJ2-4
v_gene: TRBV10-2
abundance: .
d_gene: .
CDR3aa: CASKTGSSVAKNIQYF
CDR3nt: TGCGCCAGTAAGACTGGATCTAGCGTCGCCAAAAACATTCAGTACTTC

j_gene: TRBJ2-7
v_gene: TRBV19
abundance: once
d_gene: TRBD1
CDR3aa: CASSTTGQAFYEQYF
CDR3nt: TGTGCCAGTAGTACTACGGGACAGGCCTTCTACGAGCAGTACTTC

j_gene: TRBJ2-1
v_gene: TRBV9
abundance: .
d_gene: TRBD2
CDR3aa: CASSVDSGMYNEQFF
CDR3nt: TGTGCCAGCAGCGTAGATAGCGGGATGTACAATGAGCAGTTCTTC

j_gene: TRBJ2-2
v_gene: TRBV6-6
abundance: .
d_gene: TRBD2
CDR3aa: CASSIAGEGTGELFF
CDR3nt: TGTGCCAGCAGTATAGCGGGAGAAGGCACCGGGGAGCTGTTTTTT

j_gene: TRBJ1-5
v_gene: TRBV27
abundance: .
d_gene: .
CDR3aa: CASSLSVEWQPQHF
CDR3nt: TGTGCCAGCAGTTTAAGTGTGGAGTGGCAGCCCCAGCATTTT

j_gene: TRBJ2-7
v_gene: TRBV5-5
abundance: .
d_gene: TRBD1
CDR3aa: CASSVTGGSLYEQYF
CDR3nt: TGTGCCAGCAGCGTGACAGGGGGATCTCTTTACGAGCAGTACTTC

j_gene: TRBJ2-7
v_gene: TRBV6-1
abundance: once
d_gene: .
CDR3aa: CASSQVTSYEQYF
CDR3nt: TGTGCCAGCAGCCAGGTTACTTCCTACGAGCAGTACTTC

j_gene: TRBJ2-5
v_gene: TRBV6-5
abundance: .
d_gene: .
CDR3aa: CASSYPTGQSEETQYF
CDR3nt: TGTGCCAGCAGTTACCCGACTGGACAGTCCGAAGAGACCCAGTACTTC

j_gene: TRBJ2-7
v_gene: TRBV5-4
abundance: .
d_gene: TRBD2
CDR3aa: CASSSGAGGAPYEQYF
CDR3nt: TGTGCCAGCAGCTCTGGAGCGGGGGGCGCCCCCTACGAGCAGTACTTC

j_gene: TRBJ2-3
v_gene: TRBV29-1
abundance: .
d_gene: TRBD2
CDR3aa: CSGKLAGGPDTQYF
CDR3nt: TGCAGCGGGAAACTAGCGGGAGGACCCGATACGCAGTATTTT

j_gene: TRBJ1-4
v_gene: TRBV4-2
abundance: .
d_gene: .
CDR3aa: CASSQEGYRERPEKLFF
CDR3nt: TGTGCCAGCAGCCAAGAGGGTTACAGGGAGCGGCCTGAAAAACTGTTTTTT

j_gene: TRBJ2-5
v_gene: TRBV29-1
abundance: .
d_gene: TRBD2
CDR3aa: CSVEVASGRVRRQETQYF
CDR3nt: TGCAGCGTTGAAGTGGCTAGCGGGAGGGTCAGAAGGCAAGAGACCCAGTACTTC

j_gene: TRBJ2-1
v_gene: TRBV18
abundance: .
d_gene: TRBD1
CDR3aa: CASSPLGQGVGNEQFF
CDR3nt: TGTGCCAGCTCACCGCTGGGACAGGGGGTGGGGAATGAGCAGTTCTTC

j_gene: TRBJ1-5
v_gene: TRBV6-8
abundance: .
d_gene: .
CDR3aa: CASSSNSPGEHQPQHF
CDR3nt: TGTGCCAGCAGTAGTAATTCCCCCGGGGAACATCAGCCCCAGCATTTT

j_gene: TRBJ2-2
v_gene: TRBV27
abundance: .
d_gene: .
CDR3aa: CASSPWIAGTGELFF
CDR3nt: TGTGCCAGCAGCCCCTGGATCGCGGGCACCGGGGAGCTGTTTTTT

j_gene: TRBJ1-5
v_gene: TRBV10-2
abundance: .
d_gene: .
CDR3aa: CASSDQGYNQPQHF
CDR3nt: TGCGCCAGCAGTGACCAGGGTTATAATCAGCCCCAGCATTTT

j_gene: TRBJ2-3
v_gene: TRBV29-1
abundance: .
d_gene: .
CDR3aa: CSVVKRNTDTQYF
CDR3nt: TGCAGCGTTGTAAAGCGGAACACAGATACGCAGTATTTT

j_gene: TRBJ2-3
v_gene: TRBV18
abundance: .
d_gene: TRBD2
CDR3aa: CASSPGLGDTQYF
CDR3nt: TGTGCCAGCTCACCGGGACTAGGAGATACGCAGTATTTT

j_gene: TRBJ1-3
v_gene: TRBV28
abundance: .
d_gene: TRBD1
CDR3aa: CTSSPQGAGPGNTIYF
CDR3nt: TGTACCAGCAGTCCACAGGGGGCAGGACCTGGAAACACCATATATTTT

j_gene: TRBJ2-7
v_gene: TRBV2
abundance: .
d_gene: .
CDR3aa: CASSEALGDSYYYEQYF
CDR3nt: TGTGCCAGCAGTGAAGCGCTTGGGGACTCCTACTACTACGAGCAGTACTTC

j_gene: TRBJ2-3
v_gene: TRBV30
abundance: .
d_gene: TRBD2
CDR3aa: CAWSEAAGGVDTQYF
CDR3nt: TGTGCCTGGAGCGAGGCCGCGGGAGGGGTAGATACGCAGTATTTT

j_gene: TRBJ1-5
v_gene: TRBV12-5
abundance: once
d_gene: .
CDR3aa: CASGLVRRVDQPQHF
CDR3nt: TGTGCTAGTGGTTTGGTACGGAGGGTAGATCAGCCCCAGCATTTT

j_gene: TRBJ2-1
v_gene: TRBV28
abundance: .
d_gene: TRBD2
CDR3aa: CASIPSGSIYNEQFF
CDR3nt: TGTGCCAGCATTCCTAGCGGGTCGATATACAATGAGCAGTTCTTC

j_gene: TRBJ1-1
v_gene: TRBV5-4
abundance: .
d_gene: .
CDR3aa: CASSLRQGNTEAFF
CDR3nt: TGTGCCAGCAGCTTGAGGCAGGGGAACACTGAAGCTTTCTTT

j_gene: TRBJ2-3
v_gene: TRBV28
abundance: .
d_gene: TRBD1
CDR3aa: CASSMTGGWLDTQYF
CDR3nt: TGTGCCAGCAGTATGACAGGGGGGTGGCTCGATACGCAGTATTTT